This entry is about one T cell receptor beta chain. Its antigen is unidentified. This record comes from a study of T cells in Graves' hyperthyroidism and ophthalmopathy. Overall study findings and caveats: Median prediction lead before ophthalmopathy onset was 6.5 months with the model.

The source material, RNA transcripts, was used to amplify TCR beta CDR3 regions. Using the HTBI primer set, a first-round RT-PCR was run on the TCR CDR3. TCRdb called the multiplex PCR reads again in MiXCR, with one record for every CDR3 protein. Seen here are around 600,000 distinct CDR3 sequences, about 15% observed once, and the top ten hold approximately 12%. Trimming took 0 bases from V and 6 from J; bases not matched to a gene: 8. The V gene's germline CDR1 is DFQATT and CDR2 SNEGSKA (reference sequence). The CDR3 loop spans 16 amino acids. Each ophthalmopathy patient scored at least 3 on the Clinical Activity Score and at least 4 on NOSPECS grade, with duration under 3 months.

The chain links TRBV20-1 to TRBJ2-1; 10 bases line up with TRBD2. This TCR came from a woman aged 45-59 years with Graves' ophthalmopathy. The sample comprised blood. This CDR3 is CSARDEASGRLNEQFF. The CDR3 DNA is TGCAGTGCTAGAGATGAAGCTAGCGGGAGACTCAATGAGCAGTTCTTC.